This record concerns one TCR beta chain sequence. The data are from a study of blood T cell repertoires in COVID-19. Across the whole study: The analysed material was cDNA or gDNA that came from T cells, B-cell-depleted T cells, or PBMCs.

From germline, CDR1 is SNHLY and CDR2 FYNNEI. Deletions cut 6 bases from V and 0 bases from J, with 6 bases between. This CDR3 region has 13 residues. Assay: immunoSEQ multiplex PCR; the TCRdb copy retains only in-frame clones and omits some. The data hold about 280,000 clones, with 75% to 90% observed a single time. This receptor was identified in a woman in her seventies with COVID-19, enrolled during active disease. The chain links TRBV2 to TRBJ1-3; D gene ambiguous. Sequencing was carried out using peripheral blood. The CDR3 here is CASRMASGNTIYF. The CDR3 DNA reads TGTGCCAGCAGGATGGCCTCTGGAAACACCATATATTTT.